One T cell receptor beta chain is described in this entry. Its antigen remains unidentified. Extractions gave at least 5.5 micrograms of total RNA per sample. The CDR3 sequence is 15 residues long. V lost 5 bases to trimming and J lost 1 base, with 12 bases between them. This sample is drawn from a study of blood T cells in healthy people across ages. Study-wide points: CMV status of donors was unknown, possibly confounding expanded clonotype changes.

Together with a sample-barcoded 5' primer, a J-beta primer mix was included in a second PCR lasting about 7 to 12 cycles. Sequencing of every sample gave 3 million or more CDR3-containing paired-end reads. TCRdb recomputed calls from the 5' RACE reads with MiXCR, one row per CDR3 protein. Of 1.5 million to 1.8 million distinct CDR3 sequences in the sample, approximately 42% were seen once. The sequenced material came from blood. The clonotype was recovered from a woman aged 18-30 years in good health. J is TRBJ2-4 and V is TRBV12-3 or TRBV12-4, with D tentatively TRBD2 (5 bases). The CDR3 bases are TGTGCCAGCAGTCGGCAGGAGGCGGCCAAAAACATTCAGTACTTC. It is translated as CASSRQEAAKNIQYF.